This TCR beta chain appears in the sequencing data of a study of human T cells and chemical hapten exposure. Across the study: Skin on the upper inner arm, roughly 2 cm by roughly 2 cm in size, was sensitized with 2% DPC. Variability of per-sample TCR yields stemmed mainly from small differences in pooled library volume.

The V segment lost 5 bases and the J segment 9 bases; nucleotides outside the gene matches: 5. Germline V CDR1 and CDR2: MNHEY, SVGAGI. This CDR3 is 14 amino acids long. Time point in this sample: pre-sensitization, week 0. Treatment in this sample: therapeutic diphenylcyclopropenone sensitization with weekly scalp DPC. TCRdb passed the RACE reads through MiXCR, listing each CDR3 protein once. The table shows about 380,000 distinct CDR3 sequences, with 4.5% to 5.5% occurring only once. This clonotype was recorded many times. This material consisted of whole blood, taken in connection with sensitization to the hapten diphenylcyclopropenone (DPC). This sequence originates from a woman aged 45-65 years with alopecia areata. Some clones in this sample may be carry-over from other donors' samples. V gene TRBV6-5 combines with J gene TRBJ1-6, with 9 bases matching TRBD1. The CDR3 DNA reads TGTGCCAGCAGTCAGGGACAGGGTTTTTCACCCCTCCACTTT. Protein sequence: CASSQGQGFSPLHF.